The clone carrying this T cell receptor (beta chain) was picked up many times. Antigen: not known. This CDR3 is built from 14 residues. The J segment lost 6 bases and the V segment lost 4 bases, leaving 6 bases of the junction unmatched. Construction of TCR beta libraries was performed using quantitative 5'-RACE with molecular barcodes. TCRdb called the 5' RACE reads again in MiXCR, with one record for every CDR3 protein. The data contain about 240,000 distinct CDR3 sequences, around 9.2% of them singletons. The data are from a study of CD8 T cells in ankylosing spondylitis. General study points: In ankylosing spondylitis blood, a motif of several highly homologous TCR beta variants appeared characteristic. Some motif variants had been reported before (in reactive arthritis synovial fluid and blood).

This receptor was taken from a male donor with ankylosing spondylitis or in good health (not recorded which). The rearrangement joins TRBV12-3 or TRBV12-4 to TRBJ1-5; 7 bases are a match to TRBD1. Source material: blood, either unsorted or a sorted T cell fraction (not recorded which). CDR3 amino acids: CASSSTGDSQPQHF. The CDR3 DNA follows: TGTGCCAGCAGTTCCACAGGGGATTCTCAGCCCCAGCATTTT.